This is a list of T cell receptor beta chains from one sample in a study of T cells in Graves' hyperthyroidism and ophthalmopathy. One entry per CDR3 protein results from TCRdb running MiXCR on the multiplex PCR reads. The table shows about 400,000 distinct CDR3 sequences, with roughly 13% occurring only once. The sequenced sample consisted of blood. These receptor sequences come from a man aged 45-65 years with Graves' ophthalmopathy. Each CDR3 is given with its conserved first and last residue. D genes are given only for firm matches. Size tells how often a clone was seen (once, few, many) or the class of an expanded clone, and some rows leave it out.

>TRBD2|TRBV3-1|15|TRBJ2-1|many
CASSDGAGGYNEQFF
TGTGCCAGCAGCGACGGGGCGGGAGGCTACAATGAGCAGTTCTTC
>NA|TRBV19|16|TRBJ1-4|NA
CASSIWLRGTNEKLFF
TGTGCCAGTAGTATATGGCTCCGTGGAACTAATGAAAAACTGTTTTTT
>NA|TRBV27|18|TRBJ2-1|many
CASSSYIFSGSSYNEQFF
TGTGCCAGCAGTTCCTATATATTTAGCGGTAGCTCCTACAATGAGCAGTTCTTC
>NA|TRBV20-1|16|TRBJ2-7|many
CSASRFGGVVSYEQYF
TGCAGTGCTTCGCGGTTTGGGGGAGTTGTTTCCTACGAGCAGTACTTC
>NA|TRBV5-5|15|TRBJ1-1|many
CASSLAPGADTEAFF
TGTGCCAGCAGCTTGGCCCCGGGGGCGGACACTGAAGCTTTCTTT
>NA|TRBV11-2|14|TRBJ2-7|NA
CASSLGLEIYEQYF
TGTGCCAGCAGCTTAGGACTGGAAATCTACGAGCAGTACTTC
>NA|TRBV5-4|19|TRBJ2-6|NA
CASSLAYLSSDGGANVLTF
TGTGCCAGCAGCTTGGCCTATCTTTCCTCTGACGGAGGGGCCAACGTCCTGACTTTC
>NA|TRBV5-1|16|TRBJ1-5|NA
CASSLAEGSSNQPQHF
TGCGCCAGCAGCTTGGCGGAAGGGAGTAGCAATCAGCCCCAGCATTTT
>NA|TRBV29-1|16|TRBJ2-6|many
CSVAYRSNSGANVLTF
TGCAGCGTTGCGTATCGCTCCAACTCTGGGGCCAACGTCCTGACTTTC
>NA|TRBV6-1|13|TRBJ2-7|few
CASKGTYSYEQYF
TGTGCCAGCAAGGGGACTTACTCCTACGAGCAGTACTTC